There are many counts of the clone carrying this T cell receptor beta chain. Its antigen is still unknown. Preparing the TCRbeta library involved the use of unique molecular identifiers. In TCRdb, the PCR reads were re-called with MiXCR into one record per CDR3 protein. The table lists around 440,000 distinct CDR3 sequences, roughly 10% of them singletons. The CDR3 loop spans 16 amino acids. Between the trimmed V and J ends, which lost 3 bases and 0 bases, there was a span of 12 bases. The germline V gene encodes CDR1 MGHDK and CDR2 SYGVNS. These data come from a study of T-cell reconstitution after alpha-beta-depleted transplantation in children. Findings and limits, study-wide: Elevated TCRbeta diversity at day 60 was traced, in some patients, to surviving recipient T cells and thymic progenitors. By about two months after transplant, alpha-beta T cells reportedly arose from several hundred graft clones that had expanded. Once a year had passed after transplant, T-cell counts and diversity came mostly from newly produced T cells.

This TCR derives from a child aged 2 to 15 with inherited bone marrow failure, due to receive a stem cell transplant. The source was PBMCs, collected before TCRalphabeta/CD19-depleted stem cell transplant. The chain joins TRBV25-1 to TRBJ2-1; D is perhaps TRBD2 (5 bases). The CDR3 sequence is CASSDWRTLSYNEQFF. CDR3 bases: TGTGCCAGCAGTGATTGGCGGACTCTCTCCTACAATGAGCAGTTCTTC. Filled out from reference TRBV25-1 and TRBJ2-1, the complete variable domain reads EADIYQTPRYLVIGTGKKITLECSQTMGHDKMYWYQQDPGMELHLIHYSYGVNSTEKGDLSSESTVSRIRTEHFPLTLESARPSHTSQYLCASSDWRTLSYNEQFFGPGTRLTVL.